One and the same sample provided the 13 T cell receptor beta chains below, sequenced in a study of OX40 agonist ivuxolimab in advanced cancers. Here immunoSEQ multiplex PCR was the method, and the copy in TCRdb shows in-frame clones only, minus some. The table lists some 25,000 clones, 70% to 80% of them singletons, with about 32% in the top ten. The sample in question was CD4+ or CD8+ T cells sorted from blood, obtained in a trial of the OX40 agonist ivuxolimab. The receptors were gathered from an adult with an advanced solid tumor such as melanoma, head and neck, liver or kidney cancer.

The table lists this clone with a count of one. The chain is built from TRBV7-3 and TRBJ2-1; TRBD2 matches at 9 bases. V shed 5 bases and J 3 bases; nucleotides not matched to a gene: 14. This CDR3 contains 18 residues. CDR1 SGHTA and CDR2 FQGTGA come from the germline V gene. CDR3 DNA: TGTGCCAGCAGCCGGATCGCTAGCGGGGCGGGTGGCTACAATGAGCAGTTCTTC. It yields the protein CASSRIASGAGGYNEQFF.

CDR3 region: CATSRDSGYLPYEQYF. In nucleotides, the CDR3 is TGTGCCACCAGCAGAGATTCAGGGTACCTCCCCTACGAGCAGTACTTC. This chain uses TRBV15 with TRBJ2-7; tentatively, D is TRBD1 (5 bases). CDR1 and CDR2 from the germline V gene are LNHNV and YYDKDF (reference sequence). The V gene lost 0 bases and the J gene lost 2 bases, with 14 bases spanning the gap. CDR3 size: 16 residues.

This chain links TRBV6-5 with TRBJ2-1, with D possibly TRBD1 on 6 matching bases. Trimming shortened V by 2 bases and J by 0 bases, and 8 bases separated the two germline ends. In germline, CDR1 is MNHEY, CDR2 SVGAGI. The CDR3 is 15 amino acids. The CDR3 DNA reads TGTGCCAGCAGTTACCAGGGGAGCTCCTACAATGAGCAGTTCTTC. Translated, it gives CASSYQGSSYNEQFF.

CDR3 DNA: TGTGCCAGCAGCTTCTTTGGGACAGCATACGAGCAGTACTTC. This gives the protein CASSFFGTAYEQYF. V and J are TRBV5-4 and TRBJ2-7; TRBD1 matches 7 bases. The J segment lost 4 bases and the V segment lost 2 bases, leaving 6 bases of the junction unmatched. This CDR3 has 14 amino acids. Germline CDR1 and CDR2: SGHNT and YYREEE (reference sequence).

This clone was counted only a few times. The rearrangement links TRBV6-5 to TRBJ1-1, with 7 bases aligning to TRBD1. CDR1 and CDR2 (germline): MNHEY, SVGAGI. V lost 6 bases, J lost 3 bases, and 4 bases stayed unmatched. The CDR3 totals 13 residues. CDR3 DNA sequence: TGTGCCAGCAGCCGACAGGGATACACTGAAGCTTTCTTT. Protein product: CASSRQGYTEAFF.

The chain couples TRBV5-4 to TRBJ2-7; D not resolved. The V and J ends lost 0 bases and 2 bases respectively, with 6 bases between them. The germline V gene encodes CDR1 SGHNT and CDR2 YYREEE (reference sequence). The CDR3 runs 13 residues. CDR3 region: CASSLGPTYEQYF. The CDR3 DNA reads TGTGCCAGCAGCTTGGGTCCCACCTACGAGCAGTACTTC.

V gene TRBV28 combines with J gene TRBJ2-7; possibly TRBD2 for D (7 bases). Trimming removed 2 bases at V and 2 bases at J, with 16 bases between. The CDR3 loop spans 16 amino acids. The germline CDR1 and CDR2 sequences are MDHEN and SYDVKM. CDR3 residues: CASSLIWAGAPYEQYF. The CDR3 DNA sequence: TGTGCCAGCAGTTTAATTTGGGCGGGGGCACCCTACGAGCAGTACTTC.

The chain has TRBV7-9 and TRBJ1-2; possibly TRBD1 for D (6 bases). Trimming cost V 1 base and J 0 bases, with 6 bases left between them. Germline CDR1 reads SEHNR; CDR2 reads FQNEAQ (reference sequence). This CDR3 contains 14 residues. CDR3 sequence: CASSLGTANYGYTF. CDR3 coding DNA: TGTGCCAGCAGCTTAGGGACAGCTAACTATGGCTACACCTTC.

The gene calls are TRBV19 and TRBJ1-5; 7 bases align to TRBD1. This CDR3 spans 17 amino acids. V was pared by 6 bases and J by 1 base, with 12 bases of the junction left unmatched. Per germline, CDR1 LNHDA and CDR2 SQIVND (reference sequence). The CDR3 DNA reads as TGTGCCAGTAGCCTTACCGGGACAGAGCTAAGCAATCAGCCCCAGCATTTT. Its translation is CASSLTGTELSNQPQHF.

This clone was seen a handful of times. The chain has TRBV5-1 and TRBJ2-7, with TRBD1 matching 9 bases. This CDR3 spans 13 amino acids. V shed 4 bases, J shed 6 bases, and the junction held 5 bases outside the gene matches. Germline V gene lookup returns CDR1 SGHRS and CDR2 YFSETQ. Here the CDR3 DNA reads TGCGCCAGCAGCCCGGGACAGGGTCGCGAGCAGTACTTC. Its protein product is CASSPGQGREQYF.

The count of this clone is one. The J gene is TRBJ2-1, the V gene TRBV5-8; TRBD1 agrees at 9 bases. The V and J ends lost 5 bases and 9 bases, in that order; junction bases with no gene match: 9. The V gene's germline CDR1 is SGHTS and CDR2 YDEGEE. The CDR3 contains 14 residues. As DNA, the CDR3 is TGTGCCAGCAGTGGGGACAGGGCTCTCCCTGAGCAGTTCTTC. Encoded protein: CASSGDRALPEQFF.

V usage is TRBV4-2 and J usage is TRBJ2-7; 10 nucleotides agree with TRBD2. V trimming: 4 bases; J trimming: 3 bases; junction bases outside the gene matches: 6. This CDR3 contains 15 residues. Germline V CDR1 and CDR2: LGHNA, YNFKEQ. CDR3: CASSRLAGEYYEQYF. CDR3 coding DNA: TGTGCCAGCAGCCGCCTAGCGGGGGAGTACTACGAGCAGTACTTC.

The chain uses TRBV5-5 and TRBJ1-2, with TRBD1 as a possible D gene (6 bases). V shed 3 bases and J shed 4 bases, with 19 bases lying between them. Germline CDR1 is SGHKS and CDR2 is YYEKEE (reference sequence). The CDR3 is 16 residues long. Here the CDR3 reads CASSYVDSPAVYGYTF. In DNA, the CDR3 is TGTGCCAGCAGCTACGTGGACAGTCCCGCCGTCTATGGCTACACCTTC.